The rows below give T cell receptor beta chains drawn from one sample of a study of blood T cell repertoires in COVID-19. Some clones are missing from TCRdb's copy, which holds only in-frame ones; the method was immunoSEQ multiplex PCR. The table has around 500,000 clones, 75% to 90% seen once. Sequenced sample: peripheral blood. The receptor source for this set is a human donor in a cohort sampled during active COVID-19. Both conserved end residues are part of each CDR3. D genes are given only for firm matches. Size is stated for part of the rows, as once, few or many counts, or as a class when the clone is expanded.

TRBD1	TRBV6-5	TRBJ1-3	-	CASRATGVGGNTIYF	TGTGCCAGCAGGGCGACAGGGGTTGGTGGAAACACCATATATTTT
-	TRBV9	TRBJ1-1	-	CASSPRTGGDTEAFF	TGTGCCAGCAGCCCCCGGACGGGGGGAGACACTGAAGCTTTCTTT
TRBD1	TRBV7-2	TRBJ1-2	-	CASRRDRGDGYTF	TGTGCCAGCAGGAGGGACAGGGGGGATGGCTACACCTTC
TRBD1	TRBV30	TRBJ2-5	-	CAWSGQGSETQYF	TGTGCCTGGAGTGGACAGGGGTCGGAGACCCAGTACTTC
TRBD2	TRBV6-4	TRBJ2-1	-	CASKSGRADTRNEQFF	TGTGCCAGCAAAAGCGGGAGGGCCGATACGAGAAATGAGCAGTTCTTC
TRBD2	TRBV7-3	TRBJ2-7	-	CASSLGSSGPYEQYF	TGTGCCAGCAGCTTAGGGTCTAGCGGCCCCTACGAGCAGTACTTC
-	TRBV28	TRBJ2-7	-	CASGETGIKAYEQYF	TGTGCCAGCGGTGAAACGGGAATAAAGGCTTACGAGCAGTACTTC
-	TRBV7-2	TRBJ2-2	-	CASSLASRGNGELFF	TGTGCCAGCAGCTTAGCCAGTCGAGGGAACGGGGAGCTGTTTTTT
TRBD1	TRBV5-1	TRBJ2-5	-	CASSPGQGGPGTQYF	TGCGCCAGCAGCCCAGGACAGGGGGGCCCCGGGACCCAGTACTTC
TRBD1	TRBV28	TRBJ2-1	-	CASASPGQPFSSYNEQFF	TGTGCCAGCGCCTCTCCGGGACAGCCTTTCAGCTCCTACAATGAGCAGTTCTTC
-	TRBV4-2	TRBJ1-1	-	CASSLDRGGSRTEAFF	TGTGCCAGCAGCCTCGATCGCGGGGGTTCTAGGACTGAAGCTTTCTTT
TRBD2	TRBV28	TRBJ2-7	-	CASSFEGTSGRPGNPYEQYF	TGTGCCAGCAGTTTTGAGGGAACTAGCGGGAGGCCTGGGAACCCTTACGAGCAGTACTTC
-	TRBV21-1	TRBJ2-1	-	CALITAGVEQFF	TGTGCCCTGATTACGGCGGGAGTTGAGCAGTTCTTC
-	TRBV7-3	TRBJ2-3	-	CASSLTGTYTDTQYF	TGTGCCAGCAGCTTAACGGGGACTTACACAGATACGCAGTATTTT
TRBD2	TRBV30	TRBJ2-2	-	CAWSVGLAGAGELFF	TGTGCCTGGAGTGTGGGACTAGCGGGAGCCGGGGAGCTGTTTTTT
-	TRBV18	TRBJ1-3	-	CASSPSDSSGNTIYF	TGTGCCAGCTCACCATCGGACAGCTCTGGAAACACCATATATTTT
-	TRBV6-5	TRBJ2-1	-	CASRRTHNNEQFF	TGTGCCAGCAGAAGGACTCACAACAATGAGCAGTTCTTC
TRBD2	TRBV6-6	TRBJ2-1	-	CASRPSGGPFNEQFF	TGTGCCAGCAGACCGTCGGGAGGGCCGTTCAATGAGCAGTTCTTC
-	TRBV6-6	TRBJ1-2	-	CASIPDTYGGGYTF	TGTGCCAGCATTCCGGACACCTACGGGGGTGGCTACACCTTC
TRBD1	TRBV9	TRBJ2-3	-	CASSEYRDRRPLFTDTQYF	TGTGCCAGCAGCGAATACCGGGACAGGAGACCCCTATTCACAGATACGCAGTATTTT
TRBD2	TRBV7-9	TRBJ2-7	once	CASSRLALYEQYF	TGTGCCAGCAGCCGACTAGCGCTGTACGAGCAGTACTTC
-	TRBV2	TRBJ1-5	-	CASSSTATTDQPQHF	TGTGCCAGCAGTTCGACTGCTACGACCGATCAGCCCCAGCATTTT
-	TRBV19	TRBJ1-2	-	CASSIARGIEGYTF	TGTGCCAGTAGTATCGCCCGGGGGATCGAGGGCTACACCTTC
TRBD1	TRBV29-1	TRBJ2-1	-	CSAGQGANEQFF	TGCAGCGCCGGACAGGGGGCAAATGAGCAGTTCTTC
-	TRBV30	TRBJ1-5	-	CAWSPKLNQPQHF	TGTGCCTGGAGTCCGAAACTGAATCAGCCCCAGCATTTT
-	TRBV14	TRBJ2-1	-	CASSVLVTSRDEQFF	TGTGCCAGCAGCGTCCTTGTGACTAGTCGCGATGAGCAGTTCTTC